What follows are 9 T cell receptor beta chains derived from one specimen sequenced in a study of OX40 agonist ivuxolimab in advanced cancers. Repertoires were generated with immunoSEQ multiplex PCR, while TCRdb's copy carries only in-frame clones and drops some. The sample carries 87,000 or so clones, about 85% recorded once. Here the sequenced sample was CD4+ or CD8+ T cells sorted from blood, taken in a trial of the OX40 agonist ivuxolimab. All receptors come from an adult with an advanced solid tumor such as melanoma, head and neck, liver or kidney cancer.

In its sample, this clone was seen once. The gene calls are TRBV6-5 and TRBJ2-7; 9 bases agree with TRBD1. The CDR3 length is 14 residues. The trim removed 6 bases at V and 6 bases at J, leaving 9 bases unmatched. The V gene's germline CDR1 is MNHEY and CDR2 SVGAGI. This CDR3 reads CASSPTGGWIEQYF. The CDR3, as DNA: TGTGCCAGCAGCCCTACAGGGGGCTGGATCGAGCAGTACTTC.

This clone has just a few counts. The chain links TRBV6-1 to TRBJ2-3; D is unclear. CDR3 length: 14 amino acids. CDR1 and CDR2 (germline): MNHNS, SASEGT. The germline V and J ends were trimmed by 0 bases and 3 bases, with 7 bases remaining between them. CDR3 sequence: CASSEAARTDTQYF. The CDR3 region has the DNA TGTGCCAGCAGTGAAGCGGCGAGGACAGATACGCAGTATTTT.

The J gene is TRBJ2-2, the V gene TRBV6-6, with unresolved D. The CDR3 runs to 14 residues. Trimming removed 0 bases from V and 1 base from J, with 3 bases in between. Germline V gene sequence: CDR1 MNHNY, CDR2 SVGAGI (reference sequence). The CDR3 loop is CASSYSGNTGELFF. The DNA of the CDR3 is TGTGCCAGCAGTTACTCCGGGAACACCGGGGAGCTGTTTTTT.

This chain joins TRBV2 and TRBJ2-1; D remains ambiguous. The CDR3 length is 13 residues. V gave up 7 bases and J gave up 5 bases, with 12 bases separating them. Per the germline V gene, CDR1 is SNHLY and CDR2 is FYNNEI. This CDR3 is CASKADGDNEQFF. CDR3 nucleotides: TGTGCCAGCAAGGCTGATGGGGACAATGAGCAGTTCTTC. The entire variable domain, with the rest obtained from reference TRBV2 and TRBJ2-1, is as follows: EPEVTQTPSHQVTQMGQEVILRCVPISNHLYFYWYRQILGQKVEFLVSFYNNEISEKSEIFDDQFSVERPDGSNFTLKIRSTKLEDSAMYFCASKADGDNEQFFGPGTRLTVL.

The CDR3 nucleotides are TGCGCCAGCAGCTTGTCGGGGGCGGTGACCACCGGGGAGCTGTTTTTT. It specifies CASSLSGAVTTGELFF. The chain links TRBV5-1 to TRBJ2-2; D is perhaps TRBD1 or TRBD2 (6 bases each). Trimming stripped 1 base from V and 4 bases from J, with 14 bases between. The CDR3 has 16 amino acids. Germline lookup yields CDR1 SGHRS and CDR2 YFSETQ.

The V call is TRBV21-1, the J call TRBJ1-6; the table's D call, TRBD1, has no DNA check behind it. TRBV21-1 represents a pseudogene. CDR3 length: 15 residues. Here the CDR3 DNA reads TGTGCCAGCAGCAAAGCGGGACAGGGTAATTCACCCCTCCACTTT. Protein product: CASSKAGQGNSPLHF.

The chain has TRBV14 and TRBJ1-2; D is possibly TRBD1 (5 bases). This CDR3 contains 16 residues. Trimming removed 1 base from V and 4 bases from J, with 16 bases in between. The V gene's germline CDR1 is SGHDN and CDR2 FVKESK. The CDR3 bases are TGTGCCAGCAGCCAAGCGGGCGGGGCCCACCTCTATGGCTACACCTTC. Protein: CASSQAGGAHLYGYTF.

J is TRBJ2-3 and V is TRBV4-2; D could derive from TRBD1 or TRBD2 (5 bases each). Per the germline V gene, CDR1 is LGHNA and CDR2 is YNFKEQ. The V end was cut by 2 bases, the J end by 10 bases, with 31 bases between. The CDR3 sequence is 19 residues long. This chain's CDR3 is CASSQTGTDGLSSDPSQYF. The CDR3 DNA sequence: TGTGCCAGCAGCCAAACCGGGACCGACGGTCTTTCTTCTGATCCGTCGCAGTATTTT.

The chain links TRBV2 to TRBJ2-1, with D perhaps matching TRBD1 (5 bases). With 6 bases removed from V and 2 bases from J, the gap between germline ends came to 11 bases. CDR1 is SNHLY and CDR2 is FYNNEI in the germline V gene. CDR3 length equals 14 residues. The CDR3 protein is CASRPVGAYNEQFF. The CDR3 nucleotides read TGTGCCAGCAGGCCGGTAGGGGCCTACAATGAGCAGTTCTTC. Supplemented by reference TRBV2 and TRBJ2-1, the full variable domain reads EPEVTQTPSHQVTQMGQEVILRCVPISNHLYFYWYRQILGQKVEFLVSFYNNEISEKSEIFDDQFSVERPDGSNFTLKIRSTKLEDSAMYFCASRPVGAYNEQFFGPGTRLTVL.